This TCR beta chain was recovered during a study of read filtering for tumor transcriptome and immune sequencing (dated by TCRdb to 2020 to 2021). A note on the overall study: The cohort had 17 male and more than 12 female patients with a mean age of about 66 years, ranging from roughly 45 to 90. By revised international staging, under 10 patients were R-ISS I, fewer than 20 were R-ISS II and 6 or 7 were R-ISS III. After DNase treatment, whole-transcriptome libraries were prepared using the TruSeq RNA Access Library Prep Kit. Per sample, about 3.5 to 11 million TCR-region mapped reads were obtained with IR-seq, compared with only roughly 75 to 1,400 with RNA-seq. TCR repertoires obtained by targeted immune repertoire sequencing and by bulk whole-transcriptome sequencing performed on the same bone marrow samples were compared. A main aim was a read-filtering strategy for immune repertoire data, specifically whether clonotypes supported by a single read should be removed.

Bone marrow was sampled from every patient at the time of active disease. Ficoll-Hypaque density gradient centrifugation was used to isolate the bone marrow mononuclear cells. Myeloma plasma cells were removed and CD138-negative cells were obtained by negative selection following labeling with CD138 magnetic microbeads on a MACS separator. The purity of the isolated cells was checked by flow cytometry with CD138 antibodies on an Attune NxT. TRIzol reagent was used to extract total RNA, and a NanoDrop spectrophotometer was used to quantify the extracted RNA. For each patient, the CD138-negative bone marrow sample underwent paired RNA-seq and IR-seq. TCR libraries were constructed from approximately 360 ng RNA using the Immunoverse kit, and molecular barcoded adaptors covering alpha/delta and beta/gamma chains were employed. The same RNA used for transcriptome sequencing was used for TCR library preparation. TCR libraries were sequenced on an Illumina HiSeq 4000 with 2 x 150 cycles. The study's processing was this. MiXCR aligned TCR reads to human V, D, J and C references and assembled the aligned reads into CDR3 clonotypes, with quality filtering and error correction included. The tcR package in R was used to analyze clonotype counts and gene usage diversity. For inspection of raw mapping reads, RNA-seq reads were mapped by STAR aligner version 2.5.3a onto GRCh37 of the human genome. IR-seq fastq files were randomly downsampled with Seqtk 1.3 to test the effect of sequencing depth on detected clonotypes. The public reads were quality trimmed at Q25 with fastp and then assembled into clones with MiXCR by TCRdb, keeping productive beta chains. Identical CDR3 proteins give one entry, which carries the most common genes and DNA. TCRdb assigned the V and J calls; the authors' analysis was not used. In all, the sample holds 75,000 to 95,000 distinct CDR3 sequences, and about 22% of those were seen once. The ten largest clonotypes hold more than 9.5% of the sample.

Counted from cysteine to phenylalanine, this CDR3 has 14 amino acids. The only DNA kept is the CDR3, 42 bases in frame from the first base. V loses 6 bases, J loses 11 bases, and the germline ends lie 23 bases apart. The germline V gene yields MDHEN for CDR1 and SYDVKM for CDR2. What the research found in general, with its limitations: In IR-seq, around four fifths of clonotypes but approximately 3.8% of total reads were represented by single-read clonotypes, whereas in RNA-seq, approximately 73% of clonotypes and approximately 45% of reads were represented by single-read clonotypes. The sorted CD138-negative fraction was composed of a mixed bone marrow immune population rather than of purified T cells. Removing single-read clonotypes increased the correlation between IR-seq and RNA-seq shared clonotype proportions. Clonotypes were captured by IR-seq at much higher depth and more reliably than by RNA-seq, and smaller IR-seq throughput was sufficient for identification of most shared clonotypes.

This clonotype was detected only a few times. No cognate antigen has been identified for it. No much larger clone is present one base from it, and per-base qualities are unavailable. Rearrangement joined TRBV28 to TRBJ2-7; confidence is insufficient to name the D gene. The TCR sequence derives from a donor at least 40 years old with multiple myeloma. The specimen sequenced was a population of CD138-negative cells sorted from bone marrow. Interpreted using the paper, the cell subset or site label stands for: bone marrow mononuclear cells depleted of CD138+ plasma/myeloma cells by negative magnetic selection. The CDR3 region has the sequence CASSPGSDLGKEYF. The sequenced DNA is TGTGCCAGCAGCCCCGGGTCCGACTTAGGGAAAGAGTACTTC. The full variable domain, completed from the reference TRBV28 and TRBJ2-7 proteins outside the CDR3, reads DVKVTQSSRYLVKRTGEKVFLECVQDMDHENMFWYRQDPGLGLRLIYFSYDVKMKEKGDIPEGYSVSREKKERFSLILESASTNQTSMYLCASSPGSDLGKEYFGPGTRLTVT.